This T cell receptor (beta chain) was obtained from a study of T-cell reconstitution after alpha-beta-depleted transplantation in children. Study-level results: Expanded graft clones numbering several hundred reportedly gave rise to alpha-beta T cells about two months after transplant. Newly made T cells mostly supplied T-cell counts and diversity one year after transplant. Day-60 TCRbeta diversity that was high in some patients was derived from surviving recipient T cells and thymic progenitors.

The authors prepared the TCRbeta library with unique molecular identifiers. TCRdb re-derived calls from the PCR reads in MiXCR, one entry per CDR3 protein. The sample contains about 610,000 distinct CDR3 sequences, 20% to 30% of which appear only once. Notes on this clonotype: Its antigen is currently unknown.

V gave up 9 bases and J gave up 8 bases; unmatched junction bases: 12. Per germline, CDR1 SGDLS and CDR2 YYNGEE. CDR3 length: 14 amino acids. This receptor was obtained from a boy under two years old with Wiskott-Aldrich syndrome, due to receive a stem cell transplant. The sample in question was PBMCs, obtained before TCRalphabeta/CD19-depleted stem cell transplant. V is TRBV9 and J is TRBJ2-1; TRBD2 agrees at 9 bases. The CDR3 loop reads CAISRAGGNHEQFF. CDR3 coding DNA: TGTGCCATCTCAAGGGCGGGAGGGAACCATGAGCAGTTCTTC.